This T cell receptor (beta chain) comes out of a study of identical twins. Broader study findings: Out-of-frame sharing of TCR alpha in monozygotic twins was underestimated by models.

V lost 3 bases, J lost 4 bases, and 13 bases lay in between. CDR1 MDHEN and CDR2 SYDVKM come from the germline V gene. The CDR3 loop spans 15 amino acids. For this clonotype: Antigen specificity is unknown.

TCRdb re-called the 5' RACE reads through MiXCR, storing one row per CDR3 protein. Among about 920,000 distinct CDR3 sequences listed, approximately 13% were seen once. This sample was shared with a second study, whose subject was yellow fever vaccine responses in identical twins.

The sample comprised PBMCs. The sequence was collected from a woman younger than 35 in good health. J is TRBJ2-1 and V is TRBV28; D ambiguous. The CDR3 here is CASSFGTELYNEQFF. CDR3 coding DNA: TGTGCCAGCAGTTTTGGAACCGAGCTATACAATGAGCAGTTCTTC. The full variable domain, rest sourced from reference TRBV28 and TRBJ2-1, is DVKVTQSSRYLVKRTGEKVFLECVQDMDHENMFWYRQDPGLGLRLIYFSYDVKMKEKGDIPEGYSVSREKKERFSLILESASTNQTSMYLCASSFGTELYNEQFFGPGTRLTVL.